The T cell receptor (beta chain) described here comes from a study of Graves' ophthalmopathy and Graves' hyperthyroidism. Germline CDR1 and CDR2: SNHLY and FYNNEI. The CDR3 totals 17 residues. Losses at the gene ends were 6 bases for V and 0 bases for J; bases not matched to a gene: 10. The authors amplified TCR beta CDR3 regions from RNA transcripts. After a first-round RT-PCR with HTBI primers, a second-round multiplex PCR was run. TCRdb fed the multiplex PCR reads into MiXCR, producing one record per CDR3 protein. Found here are about 1.2 million distinct CDR3 sequences, 35% to 45% of them singletons; the top ten hold 11%.

Material for sequencing was peripheral blood or thyroid tissue (not recorded which). The genes are TRBV2 and TRBJ1-5, with 8 bases lining up with TRBD1. The source of this sequence is an adult man with Graves' hyperthyroidism. This CDR3 is CASSLDRDGNSNQPQHF. The CDR3 nucleotides are TGTGCCAGCAGCTTGGACAGGGACGGTAATAGCAATCAGCCCCAGCATTTT.